This TCR beta chain was recovered during a study of prognosis after radiotherapy for stage I lung cancer. Whole-study context: Medical inoperability was the status assigned to all non-small cell lung cancer patients. Following radiotherapy, four patients went on to present distant metastases at a median of 7 months, and approximately 16 exhibited no significant progression.

Study-level results: Unique TCR clone counts went down once patients had stereotactic body radiation therapy, median about 10,000 versus 6,900.

The CDR3 totals 15 residues. Germline assignment: CDR1 SEHNR and CDR2 FQNEAQ (reference sequence). Between the trimmed V and J ends, which lost 4 bases and 6 bases, there was a span of 16 bases. A word on this clonotype: What it recognizes is unknown. With a far larger clone one base away, a read error is the likely cause.

Multiplex PCR, run in two rounds, amplified TCR beta CDR3 from genomic DNA. Individual primers that were specific to each TRBV and TRBJ gene served in first-round PCR. Each CDR3 protein gets one entry after TCRdb re-called the multiplex PCR reads with MiXCR. The table lists roughly 15,000 distinct CDR3 sequences, 30% to 40% of them singletons. The sequencing used PBMCs, collected before or after stereotactic body radiation therapy (not recorded which). The chain carries TRBV7-9 and TRBJ2-1; TRBD2 might be the D (7 bases). The sequence derives from a donor older than 45 with non-small cell lung cancer. CDR3 protein: CASSSLWGGGNEQFF. CDR3 sequence (DNA): TGTGCCAGCAGCTCCTTGTGGGGGGGCGGCAATGAGCAGTTCTTC. The full variable domain, its missing parts supplied by reference TRBV7-9 and TRBJ2-1, is DTGVSQNPRHKITKRGQNVTFRCDPISEHNRLYWYRQTLGQGPEFLTYFQNEAQLEKSRLLSDRFSAERPKGSFSTLEIQRTEQGDSAMYLCASSSLWGGGNEQFFGPGTRLTVL.